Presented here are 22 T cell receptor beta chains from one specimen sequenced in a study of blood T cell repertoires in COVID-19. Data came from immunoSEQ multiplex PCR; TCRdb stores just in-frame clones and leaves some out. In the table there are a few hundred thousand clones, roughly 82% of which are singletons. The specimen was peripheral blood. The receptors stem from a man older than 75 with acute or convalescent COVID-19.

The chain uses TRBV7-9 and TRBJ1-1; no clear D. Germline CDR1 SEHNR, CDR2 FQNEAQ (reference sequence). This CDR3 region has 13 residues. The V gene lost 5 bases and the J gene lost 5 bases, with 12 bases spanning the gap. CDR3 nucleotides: TGTGCCAGCAGCCCCCCAGTGGTTACTGAAGCTTTCTTT. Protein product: CASSPPVVTEAFF.

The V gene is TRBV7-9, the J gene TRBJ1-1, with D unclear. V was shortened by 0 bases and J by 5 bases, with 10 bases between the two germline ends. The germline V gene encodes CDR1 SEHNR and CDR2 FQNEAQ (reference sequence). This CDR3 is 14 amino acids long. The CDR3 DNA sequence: TGTGCCAGCAGCTTAGCGGCGGGAGGTACTGAAGCTTTCTTT. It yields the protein CASSLAAGGTEAFF.

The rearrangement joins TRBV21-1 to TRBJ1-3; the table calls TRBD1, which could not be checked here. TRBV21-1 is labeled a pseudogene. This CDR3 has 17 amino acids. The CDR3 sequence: CASSKGLTGGCGNTIYF. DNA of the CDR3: TGTGCCAGCAGCAAAGGTCTGACAGGGGGCTGTGGAAACACCATATATTTT.

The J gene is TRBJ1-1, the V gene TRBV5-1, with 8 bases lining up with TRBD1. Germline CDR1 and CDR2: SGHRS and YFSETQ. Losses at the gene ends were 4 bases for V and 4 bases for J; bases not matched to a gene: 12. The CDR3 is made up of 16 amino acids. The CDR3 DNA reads TGCGCCAGCAGCCCGAGGCTACAGGGGGATTCCACTGAAGCTTTCTTT. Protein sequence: CASSPRLQGDSTEAFF.

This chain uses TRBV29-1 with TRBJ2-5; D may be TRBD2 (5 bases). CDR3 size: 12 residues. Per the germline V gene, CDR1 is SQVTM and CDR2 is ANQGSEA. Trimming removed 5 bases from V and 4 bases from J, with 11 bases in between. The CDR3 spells CSVFRTGETQYF. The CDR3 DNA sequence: TGCAGCGTTTTCAGGACTGGAGAGACCCAGTACTTC. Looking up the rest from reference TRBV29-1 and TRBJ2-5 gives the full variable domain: SAVISQKPSRDICQRGTSLTIQCQVDSQVTMMFWYRQQPGQSLTLIATANQGSEATYESGFVIDKFPISRPNLTFSTLTVSNMSPEDSSIYLCSVFRTGETQYFGPGTRLLVL.

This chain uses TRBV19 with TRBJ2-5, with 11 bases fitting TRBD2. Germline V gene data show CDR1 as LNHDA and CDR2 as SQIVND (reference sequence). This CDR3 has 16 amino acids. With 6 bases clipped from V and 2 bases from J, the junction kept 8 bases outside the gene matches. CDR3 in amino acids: CASRVRGLAEQETQYF. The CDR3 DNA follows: TGTGCCAGTAGAGTACGGGGACTAGCGGAACAAGAGACCCAGTACTTC.

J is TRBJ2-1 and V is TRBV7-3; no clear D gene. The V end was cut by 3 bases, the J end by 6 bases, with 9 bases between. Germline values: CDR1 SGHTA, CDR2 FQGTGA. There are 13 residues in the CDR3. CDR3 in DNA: TGTGCCAGCAGCTTGGGCTACATCAATGAGCAGTTCTTC. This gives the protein CASSLGYINEQFF.

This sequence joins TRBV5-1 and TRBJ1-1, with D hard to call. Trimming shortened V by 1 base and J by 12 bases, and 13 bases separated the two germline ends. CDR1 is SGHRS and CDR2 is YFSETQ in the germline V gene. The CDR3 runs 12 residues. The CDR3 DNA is TGCGCCAGCAGCTTGAGTGGCGGGGTAACTTTCTTT. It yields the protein CASSLSGGVTFF.

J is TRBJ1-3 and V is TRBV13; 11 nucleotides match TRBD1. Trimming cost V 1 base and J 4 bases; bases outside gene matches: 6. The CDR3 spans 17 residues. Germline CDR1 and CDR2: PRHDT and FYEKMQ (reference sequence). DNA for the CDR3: TGTGCCAGCAGCTTAGCGGGACAGGGGGTCGCCGGAAACACCATATATTTT. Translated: CASSLAGQGVAGNTIYF.

The CDR3 DNA is TGTGCCAGCAGACTCACTAGCGGGGCTTACAATGAGCAGTTCTTC. It yields the protein CASRLTSGAYNEQFF. The chain employs TRBV6-5 and TRBJ2-1; the match to TRBD2 covers 10 bases. V shed 6 bases, J shed 4 bases, and the junction held 6 bases outside the gene matches. The CDR3 has 15 residues. Germline V gene lookup returns CDR1 MNHEY and CDR2 SVGAGI.

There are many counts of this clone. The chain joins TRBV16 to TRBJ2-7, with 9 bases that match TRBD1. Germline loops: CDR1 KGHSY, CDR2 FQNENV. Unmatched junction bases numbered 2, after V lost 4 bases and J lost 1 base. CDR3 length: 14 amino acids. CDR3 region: CASSRGQGSYEQYF. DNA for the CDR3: TGTGCCAGCAGCCGTGGACAGGGGTCCTACGAGCAGTACTTC.

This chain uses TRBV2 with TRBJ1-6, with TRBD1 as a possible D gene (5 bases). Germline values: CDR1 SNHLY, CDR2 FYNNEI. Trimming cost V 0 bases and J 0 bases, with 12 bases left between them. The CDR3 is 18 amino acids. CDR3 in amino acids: CASSEAPPGYSYNSPLHF. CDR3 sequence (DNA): TGTGCCAGCAGTGAAGCGCCCCCAGGGTACTCCTATAATTCACCCCTCCACTTT.

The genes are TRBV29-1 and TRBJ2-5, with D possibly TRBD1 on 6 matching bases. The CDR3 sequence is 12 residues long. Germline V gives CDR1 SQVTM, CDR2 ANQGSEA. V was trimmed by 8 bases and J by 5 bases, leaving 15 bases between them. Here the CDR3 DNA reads TGCAGCTCTAAATCCACAGGGGAGACCCAGTACTTC. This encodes CSSKSTGETQYF. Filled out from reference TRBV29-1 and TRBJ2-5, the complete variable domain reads SAVISQKPSRDICQRGTSLTIQCQVDSQVTMMFWYRQQPGQSLTLIATANQGSEATYESGFVIDKFPISRPNLTFSTLTVSNMSPEDSSIYLCSSKSTGETQYFGPGTRLLVL.

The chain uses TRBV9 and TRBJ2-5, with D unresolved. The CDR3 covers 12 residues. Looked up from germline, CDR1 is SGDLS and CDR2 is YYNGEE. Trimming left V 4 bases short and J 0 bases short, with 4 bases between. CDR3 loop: CASSPDQETQYF. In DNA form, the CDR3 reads TGTGCCAGCAGCCCGGACCAAGAGACCCAGTACTTC. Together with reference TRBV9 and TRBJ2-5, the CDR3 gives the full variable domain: DSGVTQTPKHLITATGQRVTLRCSPRSGDLSVYWYQQSLDQGLQFLIQYYNGEERAKGNILERFSAQQFPDLHSELNLSSLELGDSALYFCASSPDQETQYFGPGTRLLVL.

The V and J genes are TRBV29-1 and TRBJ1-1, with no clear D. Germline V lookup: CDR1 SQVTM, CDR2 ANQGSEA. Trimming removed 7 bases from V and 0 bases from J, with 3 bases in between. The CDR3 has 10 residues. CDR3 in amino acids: CSAMNTEAFF. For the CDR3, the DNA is TGCAGCGCCATGAACACTGAAGCTTTCTTT.

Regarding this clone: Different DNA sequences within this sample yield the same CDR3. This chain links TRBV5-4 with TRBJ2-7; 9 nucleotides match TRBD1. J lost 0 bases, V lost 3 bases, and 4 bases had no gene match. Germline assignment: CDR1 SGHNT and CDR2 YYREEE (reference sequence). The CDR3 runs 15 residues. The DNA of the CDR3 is TGTGCCAGCAGCTGGGGGGGACAGGGCTCCTACGAGCAGTACTTC. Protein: CASSWGGQGSYEQYF.

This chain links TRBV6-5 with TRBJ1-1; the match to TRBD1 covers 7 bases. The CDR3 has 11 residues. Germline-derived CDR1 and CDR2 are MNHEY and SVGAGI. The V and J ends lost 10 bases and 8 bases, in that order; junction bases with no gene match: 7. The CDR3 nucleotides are TGTGCCACCAACAGGGGTTGGGAAGCTTTCTTT. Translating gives CATNRGWEAFF.

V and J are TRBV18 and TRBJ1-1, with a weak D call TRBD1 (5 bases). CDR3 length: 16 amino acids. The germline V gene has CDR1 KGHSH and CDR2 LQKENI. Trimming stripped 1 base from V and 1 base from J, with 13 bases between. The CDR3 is CASSPRQQTANTEAFF. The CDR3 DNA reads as TGTGCCAGCTCACCACGGCAGCAGACAGCGAACACTGAAGCTTTCTTT.

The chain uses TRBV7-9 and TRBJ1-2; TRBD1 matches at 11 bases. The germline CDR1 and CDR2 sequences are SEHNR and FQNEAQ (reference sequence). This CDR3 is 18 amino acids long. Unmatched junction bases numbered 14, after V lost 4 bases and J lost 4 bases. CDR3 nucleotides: TGTGCCAGCAGCTCAGAACTGGACAGGGGGCGGGTAATCTATGGCTACACCTTC. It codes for CASSSELDRGRVIYGYTF.

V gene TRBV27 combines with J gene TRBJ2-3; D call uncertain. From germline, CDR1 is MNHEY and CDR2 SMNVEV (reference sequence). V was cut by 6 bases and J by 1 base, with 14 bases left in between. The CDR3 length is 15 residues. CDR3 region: CASRAYPNGTDTQYF. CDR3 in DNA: TGTGCCAGCAGAGCCTACCCGAACGGCACAGATACGCAGTATTTT.

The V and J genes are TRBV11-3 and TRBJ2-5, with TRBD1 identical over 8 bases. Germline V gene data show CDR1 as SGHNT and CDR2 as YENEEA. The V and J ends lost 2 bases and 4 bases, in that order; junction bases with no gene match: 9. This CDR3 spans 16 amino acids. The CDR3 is CASSLSTGAVGETQYF. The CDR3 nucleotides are TGTGCCAGCAGCTTATCGACAGGGGCGGTTGGAGAGACCCAGTACTTC.

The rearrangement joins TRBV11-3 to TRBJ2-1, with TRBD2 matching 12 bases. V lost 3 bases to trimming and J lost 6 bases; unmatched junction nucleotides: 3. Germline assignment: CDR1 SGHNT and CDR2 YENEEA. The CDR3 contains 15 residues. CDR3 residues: CASSLRLAGVNEQFF. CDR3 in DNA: TGTGCCAGCAGCTTGCGACTAGCGGGAGTCAATGAGCAGTTCTTC.